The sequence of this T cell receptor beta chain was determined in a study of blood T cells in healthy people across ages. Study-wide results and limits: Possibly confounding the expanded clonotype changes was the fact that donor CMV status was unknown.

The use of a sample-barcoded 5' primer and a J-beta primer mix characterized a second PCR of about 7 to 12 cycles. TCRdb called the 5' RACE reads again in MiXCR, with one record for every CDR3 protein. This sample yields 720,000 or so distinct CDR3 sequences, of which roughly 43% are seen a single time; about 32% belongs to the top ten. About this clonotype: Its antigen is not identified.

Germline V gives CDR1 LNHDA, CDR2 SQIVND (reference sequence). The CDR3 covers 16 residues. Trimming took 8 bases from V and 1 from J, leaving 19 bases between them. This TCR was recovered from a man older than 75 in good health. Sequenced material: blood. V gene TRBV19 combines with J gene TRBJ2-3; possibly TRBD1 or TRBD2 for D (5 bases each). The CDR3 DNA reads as TGTGCCAGTCGGGACGGCGGTAGCACTGGCACAGATACGCAGTATTTT. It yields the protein CASRDGGSTGTDTQYF.